This T cell receptor (beta chain) was retrieved from a study of shared T cell receptors in the human thymus. Only in-frame clones appear in the TCRdb table, and some are missing; sequencing was by immunoSEQ multiplex PCR. The repertoire has around 730,000 clones, roughly 85% of them found once; the top ten carry approximately 0.01%. The CDR3 spans 13 residues. Germline CDR1 reads SNHLY; CDR2 reads FYNNEI. The V gene lost 5 bases and the J gene lost 7 bases, with 14 bases spanning the gap. This sample also appeared in a second study, on human thymus T cells. That publication notes: Corrective heart surgery yielded resections, and these provided the thymus tissue. V and J gene usage appeared biased in thymic and blood repertoires. What related research reported was that thymic repertoires overlapped highly among unrelated individuals.

The chain links TRBV2 to TRBJ1-2, with no clear D. The receptor was isolated from a girl less than two years old with a congenital heart defect. Input material: thymocytes. The CDR3 sequence is CASSRFPAGGYTF. The CDR3 DNA reads as TGTGCCAGCAGTAGGTTTCCCGCGGGTGGCTACACCTTC.